This entry describes one T cell receptor (beta chain). This specimen comes from a study of control samples from healthy donors and cancer patients. Sequenced by immunoSEQ multiplex PCR; TCRdb stores in-frame clones only, minus some. The repertoire shows approximately 190,000 clones; the top ten hold 2.2%. CDR1 and CDR2 from the germline V gene are KGHDR and SFDVKD. The CDR3 is 14 amino acids. Trimming took 7 bases from V and 4 from J, leaving 13 bases between them. Material: blood. This chain joins TRBV24-1 and TRBJ1-5; no clear D gene. The sequence came from a woman aged 25-40 years in good health. CDR3 amino acids: CATSPGVGNQPQHF. CDR3 nucleotide sequence: TGTGCCACCAGCCCAGGAGTTGGAAATCAGCCCCAGCATTTT.